This T cell receptor beta chain was observed in a study of T cells in Graves' hyperthyroidism and ophthalmopathy. Study information: At initial diagnosis, before any treatment had begun, peripheral blood was obtained.

Findings and caveats of the study: Separation of ophthalmopathy from stable hyperthyroidism was achieved by a 13 V-J model.

This clonotype was recorded a few times. The antigen remains unidentified. Uncontrolled infection, other autoimmune disease, pregnancy or lactation led to exclusion. Germline V gene sequence: CDR1 LGHNA, CDR2 YNFKEQ. The CDR3 spans 15 residues. Trimming left V 2 bases short and J 0 bases short, with 10 bases between. TCR beta CDR3 region amplification was performed from RNA transcripts. During a first-round RT-PCR of the TCR CDR3, the HTBI primer set was used. TCRdb reprocessed the multiplex PCR reads via MiXCR and lists one record per CDR3 protein. This sample has about 380,000 distinct CDR3 sequences, with approximately 15% found just once.

V is TRBV4-2 and J is TRBJ1-2, with D maybe TRBD1 (5 bases). This clonotype was sampled from an older woman with Graves' hyperthyroidism. Source material: blood. The CDR3 sequence: CASSQTTAPNYGYTF. Written as DNA, the CDR3 is TGTGCCAGCAGCCAAACGACAGCACCTAACTATGGCTACACCTTC.